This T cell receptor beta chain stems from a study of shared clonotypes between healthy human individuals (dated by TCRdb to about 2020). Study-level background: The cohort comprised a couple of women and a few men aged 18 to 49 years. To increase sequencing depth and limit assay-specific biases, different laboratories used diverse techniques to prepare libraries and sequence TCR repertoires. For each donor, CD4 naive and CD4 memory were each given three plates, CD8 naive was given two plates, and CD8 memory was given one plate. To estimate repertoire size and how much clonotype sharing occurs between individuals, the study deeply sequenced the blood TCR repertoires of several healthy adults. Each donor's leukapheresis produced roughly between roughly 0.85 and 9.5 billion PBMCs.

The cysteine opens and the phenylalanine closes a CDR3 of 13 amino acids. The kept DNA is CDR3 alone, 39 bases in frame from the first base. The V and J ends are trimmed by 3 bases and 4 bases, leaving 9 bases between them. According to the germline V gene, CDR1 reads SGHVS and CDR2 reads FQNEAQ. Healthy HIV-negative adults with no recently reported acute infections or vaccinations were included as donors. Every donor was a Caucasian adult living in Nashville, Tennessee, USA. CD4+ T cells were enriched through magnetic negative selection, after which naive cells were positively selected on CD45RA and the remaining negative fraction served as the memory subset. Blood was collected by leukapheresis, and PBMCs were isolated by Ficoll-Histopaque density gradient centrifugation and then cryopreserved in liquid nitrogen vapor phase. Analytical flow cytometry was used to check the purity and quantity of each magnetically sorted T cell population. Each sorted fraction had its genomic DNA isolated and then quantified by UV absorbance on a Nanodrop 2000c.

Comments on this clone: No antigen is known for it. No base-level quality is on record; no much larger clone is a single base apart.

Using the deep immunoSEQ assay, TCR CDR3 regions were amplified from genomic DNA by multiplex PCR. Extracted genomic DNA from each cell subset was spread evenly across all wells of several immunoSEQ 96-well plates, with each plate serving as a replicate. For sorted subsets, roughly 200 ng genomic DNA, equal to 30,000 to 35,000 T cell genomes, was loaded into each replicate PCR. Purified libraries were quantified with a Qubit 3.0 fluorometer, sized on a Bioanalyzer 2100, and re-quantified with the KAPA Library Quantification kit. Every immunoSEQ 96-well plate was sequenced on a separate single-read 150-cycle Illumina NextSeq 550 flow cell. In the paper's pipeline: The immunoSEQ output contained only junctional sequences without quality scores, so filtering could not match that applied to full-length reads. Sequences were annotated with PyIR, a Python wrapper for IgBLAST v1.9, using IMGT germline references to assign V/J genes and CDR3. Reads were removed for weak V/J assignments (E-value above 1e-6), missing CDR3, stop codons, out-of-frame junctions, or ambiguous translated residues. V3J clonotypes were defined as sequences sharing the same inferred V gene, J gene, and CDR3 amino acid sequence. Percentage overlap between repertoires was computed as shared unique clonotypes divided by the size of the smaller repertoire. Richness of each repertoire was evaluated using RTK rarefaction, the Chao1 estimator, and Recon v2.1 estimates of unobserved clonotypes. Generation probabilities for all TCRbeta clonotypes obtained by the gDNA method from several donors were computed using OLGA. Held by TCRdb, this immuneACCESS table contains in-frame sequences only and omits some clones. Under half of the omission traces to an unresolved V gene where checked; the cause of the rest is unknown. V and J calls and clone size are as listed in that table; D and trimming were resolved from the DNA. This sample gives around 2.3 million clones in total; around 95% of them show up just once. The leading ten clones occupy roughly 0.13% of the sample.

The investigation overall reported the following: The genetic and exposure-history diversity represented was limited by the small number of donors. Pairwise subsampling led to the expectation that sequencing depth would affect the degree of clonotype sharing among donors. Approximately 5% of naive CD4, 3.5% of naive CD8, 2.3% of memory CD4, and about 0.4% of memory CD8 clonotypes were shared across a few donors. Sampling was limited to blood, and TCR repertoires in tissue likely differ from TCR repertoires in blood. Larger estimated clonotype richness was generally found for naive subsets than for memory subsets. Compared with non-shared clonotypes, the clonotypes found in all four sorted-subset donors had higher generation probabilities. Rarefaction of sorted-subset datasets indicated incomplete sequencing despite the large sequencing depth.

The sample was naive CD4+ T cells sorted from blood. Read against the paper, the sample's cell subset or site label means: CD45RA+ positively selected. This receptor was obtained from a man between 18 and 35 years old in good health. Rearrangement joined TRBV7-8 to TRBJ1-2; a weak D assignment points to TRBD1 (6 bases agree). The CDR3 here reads CASSFPGVYGYTF. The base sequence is TGTGCCAGCAGCTTCCCAGGGGTCTATGGCTACACCTTC. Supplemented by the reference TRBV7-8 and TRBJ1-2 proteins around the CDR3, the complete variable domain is GAGVSQSPRYKVAKRGQDVALRCDPISGHVSLFWYQQALGQGPEFLTYFQNEAQLDKSGLPSDRFFAERPEGSVSTLKIQRTQQEDSAVYLCASSFPGVYGYTFGSGTRLTVV.